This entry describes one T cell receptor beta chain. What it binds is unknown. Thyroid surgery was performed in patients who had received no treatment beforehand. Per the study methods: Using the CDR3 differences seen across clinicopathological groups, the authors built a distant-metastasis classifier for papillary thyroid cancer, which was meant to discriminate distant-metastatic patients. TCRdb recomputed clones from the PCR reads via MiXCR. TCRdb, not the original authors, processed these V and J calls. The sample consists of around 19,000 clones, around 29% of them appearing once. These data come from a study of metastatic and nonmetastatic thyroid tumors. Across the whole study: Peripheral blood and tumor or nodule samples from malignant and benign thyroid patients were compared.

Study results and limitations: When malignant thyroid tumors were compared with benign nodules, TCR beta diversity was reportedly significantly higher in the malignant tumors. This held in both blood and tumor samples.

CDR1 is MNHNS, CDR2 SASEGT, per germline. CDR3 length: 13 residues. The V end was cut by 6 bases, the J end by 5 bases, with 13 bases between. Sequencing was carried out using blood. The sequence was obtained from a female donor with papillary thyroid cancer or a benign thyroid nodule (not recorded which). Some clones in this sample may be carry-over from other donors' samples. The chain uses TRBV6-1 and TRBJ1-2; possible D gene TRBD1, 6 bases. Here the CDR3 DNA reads TGTGCCAGCAGAACCGGGACACTTTATGGCTACACCTTC. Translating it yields CASRTGTLYGYTF.